These 15 T cell receptor beta chains came from one sample sequenced in a study of blood T cell repertoires in COVID-19. Only in-frame clones appear in the TCRdb table, and some are missing; sequencing was by immunoSEQ multiplex PCR. The table lists 40,000 or so clones, 75% to 90% of them singletons. Sequencing was done on a sample of peripheral blood. The receptor set was obtained from a young man with active or convalescent COVID-19.

The V gene is TRBV3-1 (or the pseudogene TRBV3-2), the J gene TRBJ1-2, with a possible D match to TRBD1 (5 bases). CDR3 size: 15 residues. V lost 1 base, J lost 4 bases, and 13 bases lay in between. CDR1 is LGHDT, CDR2 YNNKEL, per germline (reference sequence). CDR3 loop: CASSQVLSTVYGYTF. DNA of the CDR3: TGTGCCAGCAGCCAAGTTCTTTCGACAGTCTATGGCTACACCTTC.

The chain joins TRBV10-3 to TRBJ2-3; D not resolved. Germline V gene data show CDR1 as ENHRY and CDR2 as SYGVKD. The CDR3 sequence is 15 residues long. Trimming shortened V by 0 bases and J by 0 bases, and 7 bases separated the two germline ends. The CDR3 DNA reads as TGTGCCATCAGTGAGTCGGATAGCAGCACAGATACGCAGTATTTT. It encodes CAISESDSSTDTQYF.

This sequence joins TRBV7-3 and TRBJ1-1; 9 bases match TRBD1. The ends lost 5 bases at V and 1 base at J; junction bases unmatched: 2. There are 14 residues in the CDR3. The germline V gene has CDR1 SGHTA and CDR2 FQGTGA. As DNA, the CDR3 is TGTGCCAGCAGCAAGGGACAGGGGAACACTGAAGCTTTCTTT. It encodes CASSKGQGNTEAFF.

DNA for the CDR3: TGTGCTAGTGGTTCGCTCCCCCGGACTAGCGGGGGGGCCGGGACCGGGGAGCTGTTTTTT. Amino acids: CASGSLPRTSGGAGTGELFF. The chain is built from TRBV12-5 and TRBJ2-2, with TRBD2 identical over 15 bases. This CDR3 has 20 residues. J was trimmed by 5 bases and V by 4 bases; bases with no gene match: 14. CDR1 and CDR2 (germline): LGHNT, FRNRAP. Combining the CDR3 with reference TRBV12-5 and TRBJ2-2 gives the whole variable domain DARVTQTPRHKVTEMGQEVTMRCQPILGHNTVFWYRQTMMQGLELLAYFRNRAPLDDSGMPKDRFSAEMPDATLATLKIQPSEPRDSAVYFCASGSLPRTSGGAGTGELFFGEGSRLTVL.

This rearrangement joins TRBV20-1 to TRBJ2-1, with a tentative D call TRBD1 (5 bases). Germline lookup yields CDR1 DFQATT and CDR2 SNEGSKA (reference sequence). Trimming removed 3 bases from V and 7 bases from J, with 10 bases in between. The CDR3 sequence is 12 residues long. CDR3 sequence: CSASRQGNEQFF. For the CDR3, the DNA is TGCAGTGCTAGTCGGCAGGGAAATGAGCAGTTCTTC.

Here the CDR3 reads CASSSGLASGRRETQYF. The CDR3 region has the DNA TGTGCCAGCAGCTCCGGCTTGGCCAGCGGGAGACGAGAGACCCAGTACTTC. The chain couples TRBV11-2 to TRBJ2-5; TRBD2 agrees at 8 bases. The CDR3 is 17 amino acids. The V gene end was trimmed by 4 bases and the J gene end by 4 bases; junction bases not matched to a gene: 14. The V gene's germline CDR1 is SGHAT and CDR2 FQNNGV.

The rearrangement joins TRBV2 to TRBJ1-4, with 8 bases identical to TRBD1. This CDR3 contains 15 residues. Germline CDR1 is SNHLY and CDR2 is FYNNEI. V lost 4 bases, J lost 4 bases, and 5 bases stayed unmatched. The CDR3 sequence: CASSGWDRSNEKLFF. The CDR3 DNA is TGTGCCAGCAGTGGGTGGGACAGGAGTAATGAAAAACTGTTTTTT.

V gene TRBV12-5 combines with J gene TRBJ2-1; a weak D match, TRBD1 (5 bases). This CDR3 spans 15 amino acids. CDR1 LGHNT and CDR2 FRNRAP come from the germline V gene. V lost 6 bases to trimming and J lost 1 base, with 13 bases between them. The DNA for the CDR3 is TGTGCTAGTGGACTCCCAGGGCCTTCCTACAATGAGCAGTTCTTC. Translating gives CASGLPGPSYNEQFF.

This clone occurred once. This chain connects TRBV7-2 to TRBJ1-2, with D perhaps TRBD1 (6 bases). V lost 5 bases to trimming and J lost 1 base, with 14 bases between them. The CDR3 is 15 residues long. Per the germline V gene, CDR1 is SGHTA and CDR2 is FQGNSA. The CDR3 region is CASSKGGQRNYGYTF. The CDR3 bases are TGTGCCAGCAGCAAAGGAGGACAGCGTAACTATGGCTACACCTTC.

V is TRBV10-2 and J is TRBJ1-1; no clear D. The germline V and J ends were trimmed by 6 bases and 10 bases, with 21 bases remaining between them. This CDR3 spans 14 amino acids. Germline values: CDR1 WSHSY, CDR2 SAAADI. The DNA of the CDR3 is TGCGCCAGCAGCGACCGAGCCGGAGAGGTCTCAGCTTTCTTT. Residues: CASSDRAGEVSAFF.

This chain connects TRBV10-1 to TRBJ2-3, with TRBD2 matching over 9 bases. This CDR3 is built from 14 residues. The trim removed 7 bases at V and 5 bases at J, leaving 7 bases unmatched. Germline values: CDR1 WNHNN, CDR2 SYGVQD (reference sequence). The CDR3 DNA is TGCGCCAGCACCGCGGGGGGGCCAGGAGATACGCAGTATTTT. Translation: CASTAGGPGDTQYF.

CDR3 in DNA: TGTGCCAGCAGTTACTCGGGCGCGCTCTATGGCTACACCTTC. Amino acids: CASSYSGALYGYTF. The V gene is TRBV6-2 or TRBV6-3, the J gene TRBJ1-2; the D is unclear. CDR1 and CDR2 (germline): MNHEY, SVGEGT. CDR3 size: 14 residues. The V end was cut by 0 bases, the J end by 4 bases, with 9 bases between.

The V gene is TRBV7-8, the J gene TRBJ1-5, with TRBD1 identical over 7 bases. Unmatched junction bases numbered 10, after V lost 4 bases and J lost 4 bases. This CDR3 region has 16 residues. CDR1 and CDR2 (germline): SGHVS, FQNEAQ. CDR3 protein: CASSSLGGQANQPQHF. The CDR3 region has the DNA TGTGCCAGCAGCTCCCTAGGCGGACAGGCTAATCAGCCCCAGCATTTT.

The V gene is TRBV27, the J gene TRBJ2-7; 7 bases agree with TRBD1. The CDR3 length is 13 residues. The J segment lost 3 bases and the V segment lost 6 bases, leaving 5 bases of the junction unmatched. Looked up from germline, CDR1 is MNHEY and CDR2 is SMNVEV (reference sequence). The CDR3 nucleotides read TGTGCCAGCAGCCGACAGGGTAACTACGAGCAGTACGTC. Protein: CASSRQGNYEQYV.

The gene calls are TRBV7-8 and TRBJ2-5; D is possibly TRBD2 (6 bases). Trimming removed 5 bases from V and 7 bases from J, with 17 bases in between. There are 14 residues in the CDR3. CDR1 SGHVS and CDR2 FQNEAQ come from the germline V gene. CDR3 region: CASSRVSGGVTQYF. The CDR3 DNA reads as TGTGCCAGCAGCAGAGTCTCAGGCGGGGTGACCCAGTACTTC.